A selection of T cell receptor beta chains follows, all from one sample in a study of cytomegalovirus exposure and HLA in healthy donors. Method: immunoSEQ multiplex PCR; TCRdb's copy keeps in-frame clones and lacks some. The table includes some 140,000 clones, approximately 85% detected once. The sequencing sample was made of PBMCs. These receptors all stem from a young woman in good health and CMV-seropositive. CDR3s include the opening cysteine and the closing phenylalanine or tryptophan. The D gene is left open where the match is weak. Clone size, where shown, is once, few, many, or a class for clones that have expanded.

V gene	J gene	clone size	D gene	CDR3 DNA	CDR3 protein
TRBV28	TRBJ1-2	NA	TRBD1	TGTGCCAGCCGACCCTGGGGACAGGGGAATCACTATGGCTACACCTTC	CASRPWGQGNHYGYTF
TRBV15	TRBJ2-6	NA	NA	TGTGCCACCAGCAGAGCCGTTCTCTCTGGGGCCAACGTCCTGACTTTC	CATSRAVLSGANVLTF
TRBV30	TRBJ2-6	NA	NA	TGTGCCTGGAGTGTACCGGGGTTAGGGGCCAACGTCCTGACTTTC	CAWSVPGLGANVLTF
TRBV5-1	TRBJ1-6	NA	TRBD1	TGCGCCAGCAGCCTGGGACAGGACCATAATTCACCCCTCCACTTT	CASSLGQDHNSPLHF
TRBV7-9	TRBJ2-1	once	TRBD2	TGTGCCAGCAGCTCAACTAGCGGAGTCGCCTACAATGAGCAGTTCTTC	CASSSTSGVAYNEQFF
TRBV18	TRBJ2-2	NA	NA	TGTGCCAGCTCTTCGACAGTCGGGGAGCTGTTTTTT	CASSSTVGELFF
TRBV2	TRBJ2-5	NA	TRBD2	TGTGCCTCCAGGACTAGCGGGGGGGTTGAGACCCAGTACTTC	CASRTSGGVETQYF
TRBV19	TRBJ2-1	NA	TRBD2	TGTGCCAGTAGTATCCTTCCTCTAGCGGGAGCCTACAATGAGCAGTTCTTC	CASSILPLAGAYNEQFF
TRBV30	TRBJ1-1	NA	NA	TGTGCCTGGAGTGTAGGGGTGGGGGGGACCTATGGTTTCTTT	CAWSVGVGGTYGFF
TRBV30	TRBJ1-5	NA	NA	TGTGCCTGGAGTGTACGACCAGGGAAGAAGCATTTT	CAWSVRPGKKHF
TRBV6-6	TRBJ1-5	NA	TRBD1	TGTGCCAGCAGTTCTGCAGGGGGCAGGAGTCAGCCCCAGCATTTT	CASSSAGGRSQPQHF
TRBV15	TRBJ1-2	NA	TRBD1	TGTGCCACCCAAGGACAGGACTTTTATGGCTACACCTTC	CATQGQDFYGYTF
TRBV11-2	TRBJ2-3	NA	TRBD2	TGTGCCAGCAGCTTATATGCGACTAGCTTTGATACGCAGTATTTT	CASSLYATSFDTQYF
TRBV27	TRBJ2-1	NA	NA	TGTGCCAGCAGTCCTCGACAGTTGAGCTCCTACAATGAGCAGTTCTTC	CASSPRQLSSYNEQFF
TRBV2	TRBJ2-5	few	NA	TGTGCCAGCAGTGGTCTTATTTCTGAGACCCAGTACTTC	CASSGLISETQYF
TRBV2	TRBJ1-5	NA	NA	TGTGCCAGCAGTGAAGACAGGCAGCCCCAGCATTTT	CASSEDRQPQHF
TRBV5-4	TRBJ2-5	NA	NA	TGTGCCAGCAGCTCCCTGGGGAGTGTAAGGCAAGAGACCCAGTACTTC	CASSSLGSVRQETQYF
TRBV5-1	TRBJ2-7	NA	NA	TGCGCCAGCAGCACGTCAGGGGGGTCCTACGAGCAGTACTTC	CASSTSGGSYEQYF
TRBV18	TRBJ2-1	NA	TRBD1	TGTGCCAGCTCACTCATCGAGGGACAGAGGAATGAGCAGTTCTTC	CASSLIEGQRNEQFF
TRBV6-1	TRBJ1-5	NA	NA	TGTGCCAGCAGTAGGACAGCATATAGCAATCAGCCCCAGCATTTT	CASSRTAYSNQPQHF
TRBV2	TRBJ1-4	NA	NA	TGTGCCAGCAGTGAAGCGGCGGGTGGGGAAAAACTGTTTTTT	CASSEAAGGEKLFF
TRBV2	TRBJ2-7	NA	NA	TGTGCCAGCAGTTTCGAGGGAGGCTACGAGCAGTACTTC	CASSFEGGYEQYF
TRBV6-5	TRBJ2-3	once	NA	TGTGCCAGCAGTTACTCACATAGCGGATACACAGATACGCAGTATTTT	CASSYSHSGYTDTQYF
TRBV20-1	TRBJ2-7	NA	TRBD2	TGCAGTGCGTCCGGGAGGTACGAGCAGTACTTC	CSASGRYEQYF
TRBV2	TRBJ1-1	NA	TRBD1	TGTGCCAGCAGTGAAGAGGGACAGGCGTACACTGAAGCTTTCTTT	CASSEEGQAYTEAFF
TRBV5-4	TRBJ1-5	NA	TRBD1	TGTGCCAGCAGCCTGGGACAGGCCTCGGCCCAGCATTTT	CASSLGQASAQHF